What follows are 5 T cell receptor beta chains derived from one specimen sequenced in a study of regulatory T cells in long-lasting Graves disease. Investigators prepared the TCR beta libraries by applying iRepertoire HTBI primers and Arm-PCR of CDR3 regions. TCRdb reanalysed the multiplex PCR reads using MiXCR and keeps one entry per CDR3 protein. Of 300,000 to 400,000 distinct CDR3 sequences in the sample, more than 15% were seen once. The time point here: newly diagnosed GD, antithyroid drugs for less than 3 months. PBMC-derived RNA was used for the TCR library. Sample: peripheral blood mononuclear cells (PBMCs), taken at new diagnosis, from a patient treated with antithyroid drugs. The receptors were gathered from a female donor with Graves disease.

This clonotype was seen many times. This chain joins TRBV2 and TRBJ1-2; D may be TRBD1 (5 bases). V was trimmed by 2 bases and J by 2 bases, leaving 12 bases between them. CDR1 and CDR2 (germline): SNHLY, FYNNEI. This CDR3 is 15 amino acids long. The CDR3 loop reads CASSEPGGENYGYTF. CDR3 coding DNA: TGTGCCAGCAGTGAACCTGGGGGAGAGAACTATGGCTACACCTTC. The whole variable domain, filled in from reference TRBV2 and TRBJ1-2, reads EPEVTQTPSHQVTQMGQEVILRCVPISNHLYFYWYRQILGQKVEFLVSFYNNEISEKSEIFDDQFSVERPDGSNFTLKIRSTKLEDSAMYFCASSEPGGENYGYTFGSGTRLTVV.

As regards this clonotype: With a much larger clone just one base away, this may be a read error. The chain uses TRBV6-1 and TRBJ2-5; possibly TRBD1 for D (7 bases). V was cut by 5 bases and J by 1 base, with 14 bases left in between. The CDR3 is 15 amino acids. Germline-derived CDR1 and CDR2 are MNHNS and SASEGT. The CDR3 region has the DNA TGTGCCAGCAGTCACCCAGGGGGAGGCCAAGAGACCCAGTACTTC. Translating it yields CASSHPGGGQETQYF.

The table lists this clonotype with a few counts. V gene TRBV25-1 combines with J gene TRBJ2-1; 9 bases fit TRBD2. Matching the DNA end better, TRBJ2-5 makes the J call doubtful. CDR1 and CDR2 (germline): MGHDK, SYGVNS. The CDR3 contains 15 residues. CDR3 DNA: TGTGCCAGCAGTGCAAGGCGGGAGGGCCTCGAGACCCAGTACTTC. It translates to CASSARREGLETQYF.

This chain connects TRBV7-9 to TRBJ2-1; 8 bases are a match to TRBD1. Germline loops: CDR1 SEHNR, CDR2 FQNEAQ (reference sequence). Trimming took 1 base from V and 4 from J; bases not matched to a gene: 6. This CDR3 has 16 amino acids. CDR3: CASSLDLGTGYNEQFF. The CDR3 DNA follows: TGTGCCAGCAGCTTAGACCTCGGGACAGGATACAATGAGCAGTTCTTC.

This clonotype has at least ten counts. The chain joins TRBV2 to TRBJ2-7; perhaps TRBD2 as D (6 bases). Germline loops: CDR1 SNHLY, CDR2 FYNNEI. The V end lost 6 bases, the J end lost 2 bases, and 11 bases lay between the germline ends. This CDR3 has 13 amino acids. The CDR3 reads CASSAGLTYEQYF. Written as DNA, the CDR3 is TGTGCCAGCAGCGCGGGGTTGACCTACGAGCAGTACTTC.